The 23 T cell receptor beta chains in this list originate from one sample, sequenced in a study of T cell clonality in common variable immunodeficiency. This table comes from immunoSEQ multiplex PCR, and its TCRdb copy is limited to in-frame clones, with some not included. Altogether about 35,000 clones were found in the sample, and no singletons occur. The sequenced material came from peripheral blood mononuclear cells. The receptor source for this set is a person between 18 and 75 years old in good health.

This clone was counted many times. The read gets to within 3 residues of the CDR3 end, and the germline J gene fills in the rest. This rearrangement joins TRBV5-1 to TRBJ1-1; TRBD1 might be the D (6 bases). Germline assignment: CDR1 SGHRS and CDR2 YFSETQ. CDR3 length equals 13 residues. The V end was cut by 4 bases, the J end by 1 base, with 8 bases between. CDR3 DNA (partial): TGCGCCAGCAGCACACAGGGGAACACTGAA. It translates to CASSTQGNTE. The CDR3, in full, reads CASSTQGNTEAFF.

This clone has a handful of counts. The read falls 3 residues short of the CDR3 end, and the missing part is taken from the germline J gene. The V gene is TRBV19, the J gene TRBJ1-3, with 11 bases matching TRBD1. This CDR3 region has 15 residues. V was pared by 5 bases and J by 6 bases, with 6 bases of the junction left unmatched. Germline V CDR1 and CDR2: LNHDA, SQIVND (reference sequence). The CDR3 is CASSSWDRGSNTIYF. The covered CDR3 bases are TGTGCCAGTAGTTCCTGGGACAGGGGGTCAAACACC.

This clone was recorded many times. The CDR3 end lies 3 residues beyond the end of the read and is filled in from the germline J gene. The V gene is TRBV12-3 or TRBV12-4, the J gene TRBJ2-7; maybe TRBD1 (5 bases). Trimming took off 4 bases at V and 4 bases at J, with 8 bases between the two ends. This CDR3 is 12 amino acids long. The CDR3 spells CASSYGQYEQYF. The sequenced CDR3 bases are TGTGCCAGCAGTTACGGACAATACGAG.

The sample holds many counts of this clone. The read terminates 3 residues ahead of where the CDR3 ends, so the germline J gene completes it. The genes are TRBV7-2 and TRBJ2-3, with TRBD2 matching over 7 bases. Germline lookup yields CDR1 SGHTA and CDR2 FQGNSA. Unmatched junction bases numbered 4, after V lost 1 base and J lost 3 bases. CDR3 length equals 15 residues. The part of the CDR3 DNA that was read is TGTGCCAGCAGCTTAGGCGGGAGAGAGACAGATACG. Its translation: CASSLGGRETDT. The complete CDR3 sequence is CASSLGGRETDTQYF.

This clone has ten or more counts. The CDR3 is cut off 3 residues early in the read; its end comes from the germline J gene. V and J are TRBV10-1 and TRBJ2-3; D is possibly TRBD1 (6 bases). Germline V lookup: CDR1 WNHNN, CDR2 SYGVQD (reference sequence). The CDR3 consists of 12 residues. CDR3 DNA (partial): TGCGCCAGCAGGAGGGGGAAGGAGACG. It translates to CASRRGKET. The entire CDR3 protein is CASRRGKETQYF.

This clone was observed at least ten times. Read data end 3 residues before the CDR3 end; the end is taken from the germline J gene. The chain is built from TRBV5-1 and TRBJ2-6, with D uncertain. The CDR3 spans 14 residues. V was trimmed by 3 bases and J by 0 bases, leaving 4 bases between them. Germline CDR1 SGHRS, CDR2 YFSETQ. Incomplete CDR3 DNA: TGCGCCAGCAGCTCCGGCTCTGGGGCCAACGTC. This sequence encodes CASSSGSGANV. The full CDR3 protein reads CASSSGSGANVLTF. The whole variable domain, filled in from reference TRBV5-1 and TRBJ2-6, reads KAGVTQTPRYLIKTRGQQVTLSCSPISGHRSVSWYQQTPGQGLQFLFEYFSETQRNKGNFPGRFSGRQFSNSRSEMNVSTLELGDSALYLCASSSGSGANVLTFGAGSRLTVL.

Ten or more counts support this clone. The sequenced fragment ends 3 residues before the CDR3 boundary, so the rest is inferred from the germline J gene. The chain recombines TRBV5-1 with TRBJ1-3; 8 bases map to TRBD1. The CDR3 runs 15 residues. J gave up 8 bases and V 0 bases, and 7 bases lay outside the gene matches. The germline V gene has CDR1 SGHRS and CDR2 YFSETQ. Incomplete CDR3 DNA: TGCGCCAGCAGCTTGGCCAGAGACAGGGGCGACACC. Its translation is CASSLARDRGDT. The full CDR3 is CASSLARDRGDTIYF.

This clone occurred many times. The DNA ends 3 residues before the CDR3 does, and the rest of the CDR3 is filled in from the germline J gene. V and J are TRBV20-1 and TRBJ2-3; D is possibly TRBD2 (6 bases). CDR1 is DFQATT and CDR2 is SNEGSKA in the germline V gene (reference sequence). This CDR3 is 15 amino acids long. Deletions cut 0 bases from V and 1 base from J, with 11 bases between. The CDR3 here is CSARDGERGTDTQYF. The sequenced CDR3 bases are TGCAGTGCTAGAGATGGCGAGCGGGGCACAGATACG.

This clone was observed many times. The read finishes 3 residues shy of the CDR3 end, and the germline J gene is used to complete it. This chain connects TRBV20-1 to TRBJ1-5; maybe TRBD1 (6 bases). Germline CDR1 and CDR2: DFQATT and SNEGSKA (reference sequence). The V and J ends lost 0 bases and 6 bases respectively, with 9 bases between them. CDR3 length equals 13 residues. The chain's CDR3 is CSAREGGGQPQHF. The CDR3 DNA, read in part, is TGCAGTGCTAGAGAAGGGGGAGGTCAGCCC.

This clone was recorded a few times. Read data end 3 residues before the CDR3 end; the end is taken from the germline J gene. Other DNA variants within this sample encode the same CDR3. This sequence joins TRBV5-1 and TRBJ2-3; a weak D match, TRBD1 (6 bases). There are 14 residues in the CDR3. V was clipped by 5 bases and J by 2 bases, with 12 bases between them. In germline, CDR1 is SGHRS, CDR2 YFSETQ. CDR3 bases read: TGCGCCAGCAGGCAGGGGAGAGTCACAGATACG. Residues: CASRQGRVTDT. The whole CDR3 sequence is CASRQGRVTDTQYF.

In its sample, this clone was seen many times. Coverage ceases 3 residues before the CDR3 finishes, and the germline J gene fills in the end. The genes are TRBV29-1 and TRBJ2-5; a possible D gene is TRBD2 (6 bases). The CDR3 is made up of 13 amino acids. Germline CDR1 reads SQVTM; CDR2 reads ANQGSEA. CDR3: CSALLAVQETQYF. The covered CDR3 bases are TGCAGTGCCCTTTTAGCGGTCCAAGAGACC.

There are a few counts of this clone. Read sequence stops 3 residues before the CDR3 end, and the germline J gene provides the missing end. V and J are TRBV2 and TRBJ1-2, with 7 bases that match TRBD1. This CDR3 contains 15 residues. CDR1 is SNHLY and CDR2 is FYNNEI in the germline V gene. CDR3 bases read: TGTGCCAGCAGTGCCCCGTTAGGGGGCTCGGACGGC. Translating gives CASSAPLGGSDG. The whole CDR3 is CASSAPLGGSDGYTF.

This clone was detected a few times. The read ends 3 residues shy of where the CDR3 ends; the end is completed using the germline J gene. The chain links TRBV23-1 to TRBJ1-2; 8 bases fit TRBD1. TRBV23-1 is sorted into the ORF group, with uncertain function. This CDR3 is built from 16 residues. CDR3 region: CASSQTPGQGGDTYTF. The CDR3 bases that were read are TGCGCCAGCAGTCAAACTCCCGGACAGGGCGGAGATACC.

A few counts support this clone. This could be a read error, since a much larger clone is one nucleotide away. The read terminates 3 residues ahead of where the CDR3 ends, so the germline J gene completes it. This chain connects TRBV6-4 to TRBJ2-3; D not resolved. This CDR3 spans 11 amino acids. Trimming stripped 4 bases from V and 6 bases from J, with 5 bases between. Germline V gives CDR1 MRHNA, CDR2 SNTAGT. The CDR3 loop reads CASSAGDTQYF. Incomplete CDR3 DNA: TGTGCCAGCAGTGCCGGGGATACG.

In this sample, this clone turned up a few times. The read terminates 3 residues ahead of where the CDR3 ends, so the germline J gene completes it. The chain employs TRBV20-1 and TRBJ2-3, with 7 bases identical to TRBD2. The germline gives CDR1 DFQATT, CDR2 SNEGSKA (reference sequence). The CDR3 is 12 amino acids. The CDR3 region is CSTTRGGGTQYF. CDR3 DNA (partial): TGCAGTACAACACGCGGGGGAGGGACG.

In this sample, this clone turned up many times. The read ends 3 residues shy of where the CDR3 ends; the end is completed using the germline J gene. This chain uses TRBV19 with TRBJ2-4; 8 positions agree with TRBD1. The CDR3 loop spans 14 amino acids. Germline values: CDR1 LNHDA, CDR2 SQIVND (reference sequence). CDR3 bases read: TGTGCCAGTAGTATAGGGGACAGGAGTTCGAGT. This gives the protein CASSIGDRSSS. The entire CDR3 protein reads CASSIGDRSSSQYF.

In its sample, this clone was seen many times. CDR3 region: CSASGTGGTSGYTF. CDR3 DNA, as far as it was read: TGCAGTGCTAGCGGGACAGGGGGCACGAGCGGC. V usage is TRBV20-1 and J usage is TRBJ1-2; 12 nucleotides match TRBD1. The DNA ends 3 residues before the CDR3 does, and the rest of the CDR3 is filled in from the germline J gene. Germline CDR1 and CDR2: DFQATT and SNEGSKA (reference sequence). The CDR3 totals 14 residues.

This clone has only a few counts. Coverage ceases 3 residues before the CDR3 finishes, and the germline J gene fills in the end. V gene TRBV5-8 combines with J gene TRBJ2-3; weak D call: TRBD1 (5 bases). The CDR3 is 13 amino acids. CDR1 is SGHTS, CDR2 YDEGEE, per germline. The CDR3 spells CASRIAGNQPQYF. The sequenced part of the CDR3 DNA is TGTGCCAGCAGAATAGCAGGGAATCAGCCG.

This clone showed up many times. The CDR3 goes on 3 residues after the read ends, and that part is filled in from the germline J gene. The V and J genes are TRBV29-1 and TRBJ2-2; D is perhaps TRBD2 (7 bases). Germline CDR1 and CDR2: SQVTM and ANQGSEA. This CDR3 is built from 13 residues. V lost 5 bases, J lost 2 bases, and 9 bases lay in between. The CDR3 sequence: CSVSGGNTGELFF. The CDR3 bases that were read are TGCAGCGTTTCGGGGGGCAACACCGGGGAG.

This clone occurred many times. The CDR3 sequence: CASSKEAAAGYNEQFF. CDR3 DNA, as far as it was read: TGTGCCAGTAGTAAAGAGGCCGCGGCGGGCTACAATGAG. This rearrangement joins TRBV19 to TRBJ2-1, with D possibly TRBD2 on 5 matching bases. The read ends 3 residues shy of where the CDR3 ends; the end is completed using the germline J gene. The CDR3 is 16 amino acids. Trimming took off 4 bases at V and 3 bases at J, with 16 bases between the two ends. Germline CDR1 is LNHDA and CDR2 is SQIVND (reference sequence). The entire variable domain, with the rest obtained from reference TRBV19 and TRBJ2-1, is as follows: DGGITQSPKYLFRKEGQNVTLSCEQNLNHDAMYWYRQDPGQGLRLIYYSQIVNDFQKGDIAEGYSVSREKKESFPLTVTSAQKNPTAFYLCASSKEAAAGYNEQFFGPGTRLTVL.

With respect to this clone: The read ends 3 residues early relative to the CDR3; the germline J gene fills the gap. The chain employs TRBV2 and TRBJ1-2, with TRBD1 identical over 10 bases. CDR1 is SNHLY, CDR2 FYNNEI, per germline. The CDR3 has 13 residues. CDR3 in amino acids: CAIPTGGAWGYTF. Incomplete CDR3 DNA: TGTGCCATACCGACAGGGGGCGCGTGGGGC. Based on the CDR3 plus reference TRBV2 and TRBJ1-2, the full variable domain is EPEVTQTPSHQVTQMGQEVILRCVPISNHLYFYWYRQILGQKVEFLVSFYNNEISEKSEIFDDQFSVERPDGSNFTLKIRSTKLEDSAMYFCAIPTGGAWGYTFGSGTRLTVV.

A word on this clone: The sequence runs out 3 residues before the end of the CDR3; the remainder is reconstructed from the germline J gene. The chain links TRBV6-1 to TRBJ2-2; D is possibly TRBD1 (6 bases). The germline V gene encodes CDR1 MNHNS and CDR2 SASEGT. The CDR3 is made up of 14 amino acids. The CDR3 loop is CASSEDRAWEKLFF. The part of the CDR3 DNA that was read is TGTGCCAGCAGTGAAGACAGGGCTTGGGAAAAG.

This clone came up many times. The CDR3 extends 3 residues past the end of the read, so its final part is completed from the germline J gene. This chain links TRBV19 with TRBJ2-7, with D maybe TRBD2 (5 bases). Germline-derived CDR1 and CDR2 are LNHDA and SQIVND (reference sequence). The V and J ends lost 7 bases and 1 base respectively, with 17 bases between them. This CDR3 has 15 amino acids. The CDR3 bases that were read are TGTGCCAGTACCCTCTCGGGGTATGGTTCCTACGAG. Translated: CASTLSGYGSYE. From start to end, the CDR3 is CASTLSGYGSYEQYF.